This entry lists 20 T cell receptor beta chains sequenced from one sample in a study of STAT5B mutations in CD4+ large granular lymphocyte leukemia. Data came from immunoSEQ multiplex PCR; TCRdb stores just in-frame clones and leaves some out. The sample holds under 35,000 clones; 70% to 80% are singletons and the top ten take less than 0.5%. Material: CD4+ T cells from blood buffy coats. These receptors all come from a human donor in good health.

This clone occurred a few times. V and J are TRBV19 and TRBJ1-1; 8 bases fit TRBD1. V lost 3 bases to trimming and J lost 0 bases; unmatched junction nucleotides: 6. The CDR3 totals 16 residues. Germline V gene sequence: CDR1 LNHDA, CDR2 SQIVND (reference sequence). CDR3 sequence: CASSIPGTGLNTEAFF. CDR3 coding DNA: TGTGCCAGTAGTATTCCTGGGACAGGATTGAACACTGAAGCTTTCTTT.

The sample holds a few counts of this clone. This chain joins TRBV2 and TRBJ2-1, with D possibly TRBD2 on 5 matching bases. The CDR3 spans 13 residues. V lost 8 bases, J lost 1 base, and 9 bases lay in between. CDR1 is SNHLY, CDR2 FYNNEI, per germline. The CDR3 DNA reads TGTGCCAGCGGTAGCGAGTCCTACAATGAGCAGTTCTTC. It specifies CASGSESYNEQFF. The full variable domain, rest sourced from reference TRBV2 and TRBJ2-1, is EPEVTQTPSHQVTQMGQEVILRCVPISNHLYFYWYRQILGQKVEFLVSFYNNEISEKSEIFDDQFSVERPDGSNFTLKIRSTKLEDSAMYFCASGSESYNEQFFGPGTRLTVL.

This chain uses TRBV15 with TRBJ2-1, with D hard to call. The CDR3 has 13 amino acids. Germline lookup yields CDR1 LNHNV and CDR2 YYDKDF (reference sequence). V lost 9 bases to trimming and J lost 0 bases, with 9 bases between them. CDR3 sequence (DNA): TGTGCCACACGTAGGGACTCCTACAATGAGCAGTTCTTC. Its translation: CATRRDSYNEQFF. Full variable domain (outside the CDR3, taken from reference TRBV15 and TRBJ2-1): DAMVIQNPRYQVTQFGKPVTLSCSQTLNHNVMYWYQQKSSQAPKLLFHYYDKDFNNEADTPDNFQSRRPNTSFCFLDIRSPGLGDTAMYLCATRRDSYNEQFFGPGTRLTVL.

This clone was detected only once. V usage is TRBV7-8 and J usage is TRBJ2-7, with 10 bases aligning to TRBD2. The CDR3 is 15 residues long. V lost 5 bases, J lost 4 bases, and 8 bases stayed unmatched. In germline, CDR1 is SGHVS, CDR2 FQNEAQ. The CDR3 DNA reads TGTGCCAGCAGCCCACTGGTTAGCGGGGGGTACGAGCAGTACTTC. This encodes CASSPLVSGGYEQYF.

Only one count was recorded for this clone. Written as DNA, the CDR3 is TGTGCCAGCAGTTTCGCGAGGGTTAGCGAGACCCAGTACTTC. Its protein is CASSFARVSETQYF. This chain links TRBV27 with TRBJ2-5; the D gene is possibly TRBD2 (5 bases). The CDR3 runs 14 residues. From germline, CDR1 is MNHEY and CDR2 SMNVEV (reference sequence). V was clipped by 3 bases and J by 5 bases, with 13 bases between them.

The chain combines TRBV30 with TRBJ2-6, with 11 positions matching TRBD1. After removal of 7 bases from V and 5 bases from J, the junction contained 16 bases not matched to a gene. The CDR3 runs to 18 residues. Germline CDR1 and CDR2: GTSNPN and SVGIG (reference sequence). The CDR3 reads CASTSGTGGTIRANVLTF. DNA for the CDR3: TGTGCCTCAACATCCGGGACAGGGGGTACCATCCGGGCCAACGTCCTGACTTTC.

V usage is TRBV6-5 and J usage is TRBJ2-7; 7 nucleotides line up with TRBD1. The CDR3 spans 16 residues. With V trimmed by 4 bases and J by 3 bases, 12 bases remained unmatched. The germline gives CDR1 MNHEY, CDR2 SVGAGI. This CDR3 is CASSSRTGSLLYEQYF. The CDR3 region has the DNA TGTGCCAGCAGTTCAAGGACAGGTTCCCTTCTCTACGAGCAGTACTTC.

The chain employs TRBV6-7 and TRBJ2-7, with D unresolved. TRBV6-7 is sorted into the ORF group, with uncertain function. The CDR3 is 13 residues long. Between the trimmed V and J ends, which lost 4 bases and 5 bases, there was a span of 12 bases. CDR3 loop: CASSWLVTHEQYF. CDR3 coding DNA: TGTGCCAGCAGTTGGCTAGTAACCCACGAGCAGTACTTC.

The chain employs TRBV15 and TRBJ2-3; D may be TRBD1 or TRBD2 (6 bases each). Trimming cost V 1 base and J 5 bases, with 22 bases left between them. The CDR3 covers 18 residues. Germline lookup yields CDR1 LNHNV and CDR2 YYDKDF (reference sequence). The CDR3 DNA sequence: TGTGCCACCAGCAGAGTTGCCGGGGGCACTCCTGGGGTAGATACGCAGTATTTT. Translating it yields CATSRVAGGTPGVDTQYF.

Here the CDR3 DNA reads TGTGCCAGCAGCTTATTGAGCGAGCAGTACTTC. It yields the protein CASSLLSEQYF. The gene calls are TRBV5-8 and TRBJ2-7; D gene unclear. CDR3 length equals 11 residues. Trimming pared 2 bases from V and 6 bases from J, leaving 6 bases between. Germline CDR1 reads SGHTS; CDR2 reads YDEGEE.

J is TRBJ2-5 and V is TRBV14; no reliable D call. The CDR3 extends over 16 amino acids. The germline CDR1 and CDR2 sequences are SGHDN and FVKESK. Trimming stripped 4 bases from V and 4 bases from J, with 19 bases between. The DNA for the CDR3 is TGTGCCAGCAGCCGCCAGAGGTCCGGGTCAGGAGAGACCCAGTACTTC. It yields the protein CASSRQRSGSGETQYF. Together with reference TRBV14 and TRBJ2-5, the CDR3 gives the full variable domain: EAGVTQFPSHSVIEKGQTVTLRCDPISGHDNLYWYRRVMGKEIKFLLHFVKESKQDESGMPNNRFLAERTGGTYSTLKVQPAELEDSGVYFCASSRQRSGSGETQYFGPGTRLLVL.

This clone was picked up a small number of times. V and J are TRBV19 and TRBJ1-5; 9 nucleotides line up with TRBD1. Trimming removed 4 bases from V and 7 bases from J; junction bases left unmatched: 5. Germline assignment: CDR1 LNHDA and CDR2 SQIVND (reference sequence). The CDR3 consists of 14 residues. CDR3 sequence reads: CASSKQGAGQPQHF. The CDR3 nucleotides are TGTGCCAGTAGTAAACAGGGGGCAGGACAGCCCCAGCATTTT.

This clone was detected a few times. The V call is TRBV5-5, the J call TRBJ1-1; 9 positions agree with TRBD1. The J segment lost 1 base and the V segment lost 4 bases, leaving 2 bases of the junction unmatched. Germline values: CDR1 SGHKS, CDR2 YYEKEE (reference sequence). This CDR3 has 14 amino acids. The CDR3 spells CASSLQGANTEAFF. The CDR3, as DNA: TGTGCCAGCAGCCTACAGGGGGCGAACACTGAAGCTTTCTTT.

The chain recombines TRBV28 with TRBJ1-1, with D possibly matching TRBD1 (6 bases). The CDR3 contains 16 residues. Trimming shortened V by 10 bases and J by 2 bases, and 23 bases separated the two germline ends. Germline V gene data show CDR1 as MDHEN and CDR2 as SYDVKM. CDR3 sequence reads: CATNNRPGGRNTEAFF. The CDR3 nucleotides read TGTGCCACCAACAACCGCCCGGGGGGCAGAAACACTGAAGCTTTCTTT. Full variable domain (rest looked up from reference TRBV28 and TRBJ1-1): DVKVTQSSRYLVKRTGEKVFLECVQDMDHENMFWYRQDPGLGLRLIYFSYDVKMKEKGDIPEGYSVSREKKERFSLILESASTNQTSMYLCATNNRPGGRNTEAFFGQGTRLTVV.

The chain has TRBV10-3 and TRBJ2-3; 8 bases match TRBD1. CDR3 length equals 15 residues. The ends lost 6 bases at V and 4 bases at J; junction bases unmatched: 9. Germline CDR1 ENHRY, CDR2 SYGVKD. The CDR3 protein is CAISRTGPSADTQYF. CDR3 nucleotides: TGTGCCATCAGCCGGACAGGGCCGAGCGCAGATACGCAGTATTTT.

The chain carries TRBV7-6 and TRBJ1-1; D is undetermined. With 1 base removed from V and 5 bases from J, the gap between germline ends came to 8 bases. Per germline, CDR1 SGHVS and CDR2 FNYEAQ. CDR3 length: 13 amino acids. In nucleotides, the CDR3 is TGTGCCAGCAGCTTAGGGGCAGTTACTGAAGCTTTCTTT. Translating gives CASSLGAVTEAFF. Looking up the rest from reference TRBV7-6 and TRBJ1-1 gives the full variable domain: GAGVSQSPRYKVTKRGQDVALRCDPISGHVSLYWYRQALGQGPEFLTYFNYEAQQDKSGLPNDRFSAERPEGSISTLTIQRTEQRDSAMYRCASSLGAVTEAFFGQGTRLTVV.

A few counts support this clone. The V call is TRBV15, the J call TRBJ1-6; no firm D call. The CDR3 covers 16 residues. The germline gives CDR1 LNHNV, CDR2 YYDKDF (reference sequence). With 0 bases removed from V and 0 bases from J, the gap between germline ends came to 6 bases. In nucleotides, the CDR3 is TGTGCCACCAGCAGAGATGCGGCCTCCTATAATTCACCCCTCCACTTT. Amino acids: CATSRDAASYNSPLHF.

V and J are TRBV2 and TRBJ1-3, with D perhaps TRBD1 (5 bases). Per the germline V gene, CDR1 is SNHLY and CDR2 is FYNNEI. V lost 3 bases, J lost 0 bases, and 15 bases lay in between. This CDR3 is 17 amino acids long. This CDR3 reads CASSETVRAYSGNTIYF. CDR3 nucleotides: TGTGCCAGCAGTGAGACGGTCAGGGCTTACTCTGGAAACACCATATATTTT.

This clone has just a few counts. V usage is TRBV6-1 and J usage is TRBJ1-2; maybe TRBD1 (5 bases). Trimming stripped 5 bases from V and 4 bases from J, with 8 bases between. The CDR3 is made up of 12 amino acids. Germline CDR1 and CDR2: MNHNS and SASEGT. The CDR3 spells CASSSDSYGYTF. As DNA, the CDR3 is TGTGCCAGCAGTTCCGACAGCTATGGCTACACCTTC.

The chain recombines TRBV2 with TRBJ2-7; D is tentatively TRBD1 or TRBD2 (7 bases each). The CDR3 loop spans 15 amino acids. V lost 6 bases to trimming and J lost 2 bases, with 17 bases between them. Looked up from germline, CDR1 is SNHLY and CDR2 is FYNNEI. The CDR3 protein is CASRYDREGPYEQYF. In nucleotides, the CDR3 is TGTGCCAGCAGATACGACAGGGAGGGACCCTACGAGCAGTACTTC.